This T cell receptor beta chain is from a study of T cell clones after liver transplantation. Findings and limits, study-wide: Low donor cell numbers restricted donor-reactive repertoire measurement in a couple of subjects.

The data were produced by immunoSEQ multiplex PCR, yet TCRdb's version contains in-frame clones alone and is incomplete. The table shows about 75,000 clones, with about 92% occurring only once. The count of this clone is one. What it binds is not known. CDR1 SGHDN and CDR2 FVKESK come from the germline V gene. Trimming cost V 2 bases and J 6 bases, with 14 bases left between them. The CDR3 runs to 14 residues. The chain combines TRBV14 with TRBJ2-7, with D hard to call. This clonotype was sampled from a human donor who received a liver transplant. The specimen was CD4+ T cells from blood, collected before liver transplant. DNA for the CDR3: TGTGCCAGCAGCCAATCGTCGGCCAGTGGCGAGCAGTACTTC. Translation gives CASSQSSASGEQYF.